This T cell receptor beta chain was sequenced during a study of shared clonotypes between healthy human individuals. Clones were read by immunoSEQ multiplex PCR, and TCRdb kept only the in-frame ones, dropping some. The sample lists 500,000 to 650,000 clones; roughly 79% were seen once. The sequencing sample was made of PBMCs. This TCR came from a woman aged 40 to 50 in good health. Some clones in this sample may be carry-over from other donors' samples.

DNA of the CDR3: TGTGCCAGCAGCTTGGGCCCACCAGGGGGCGGCGGGGAGCTGTTTTTT. This translates into CASSLGPPGGGGELFF. The gene calls are TRBV7-6 and TRBJ2-2; 8 positions agree with TRBD1. CDR1 is SGHVS, CDR2 FNYEAQ, per germline. V lost 3 bases to trimming and J lost 7 bases; unmatched junction nucleotides: 10. This CDR3 has 16 amino acids.